This TCR beta chain was captured by sequencing in a study of T cell repertoires in cytomegalovirus infection. Background on the study: Based on public TCR beta signatures, there were indications of CMV infection and of a matching HLA type. Findings and caveats of the study: What dominated the ex vivo response were HLA-C-restricted CMV-specific TCR beta clonotypes. CMV carriers having the relevant HLA were flagged by cumulative public TCR beta family frequency.

CDR3 length: 15 amino acids. Germline lookup yields CDR1 DFQATT and CDR2 SNEGSKA (reference sequence). V lost 5 bases and J lost 8; bases outside the gene matches: 10. As for this clonotype: Its antigen remains unidentified.

Using its own MiXCR run on the reads, TCRdb lists one record per CDR3 protein. Of 300,000 to 450,000 distinct CDR3 sequences listed, about a sixth are singletons. This receptor was obtained from a human donor in good health (CMV status not recorded). Some clones in this sample may be carry-over from other donors' samples. The sequenced sample was PBMCs. This sequence joins TRBV20-1 and TRBJ2-1; 12 positions match TRBD2. The CDR3: CSAHALAGGRDEQFF. In DNA, the CDR3 is TGCAGTGCTCACGCACTAGCGGGGGGAAGGGATGAGCAGTTCTTC.